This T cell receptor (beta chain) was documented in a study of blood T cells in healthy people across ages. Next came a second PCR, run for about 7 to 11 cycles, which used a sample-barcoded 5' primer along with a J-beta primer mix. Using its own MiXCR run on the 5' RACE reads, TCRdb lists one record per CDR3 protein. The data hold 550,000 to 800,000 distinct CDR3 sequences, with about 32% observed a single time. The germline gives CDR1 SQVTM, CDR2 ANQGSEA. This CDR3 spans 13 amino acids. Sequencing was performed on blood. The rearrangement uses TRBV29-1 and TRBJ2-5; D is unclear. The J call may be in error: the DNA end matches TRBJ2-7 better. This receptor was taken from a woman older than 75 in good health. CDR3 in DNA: TGCAGCGTTGGCAGGAACGGATCTTACGAGCAGTACTTC. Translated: CSVGRNGSYEQYF.